This TCR beta chain is from a study of monozygotic twins with inflammatory bowel disease. Overall study results and limits: The co-twins with IBD showed lower TCRbeta diversity (inverse Simpson) than their healthy siblings. Especially where disease activity was present, IBD patients had fewer clonotypes in common with others than healthy twins did. Support for a single strong signal or clonotype associated with IBD was absent.

Collection yielded approximately 2.7 ml of blood per donor. TCRdb re-called the 5' RACE reads; one entry per CDR3 protein, DNA not given. The sample is made up of over 130,000 distinct CDR3 sequences, and the top ten hold less than 2.5% of it. Germline-derived CDR1 and CDR2 are SGHRS and YFSETQ. The CDR3 contains 13 residues. With regard to this clonotype: Antigen specificity is unknown.

The chain is built from TRBV5-1 and TRBJ2-7. The TCR comes from a human donor with ulcerative colitis or Crohn's disease, or a healthy co-twin of an affected twin (not recorded which). The sequencing input was blood. The CDR3 region is CASSQQAVHEQYF.